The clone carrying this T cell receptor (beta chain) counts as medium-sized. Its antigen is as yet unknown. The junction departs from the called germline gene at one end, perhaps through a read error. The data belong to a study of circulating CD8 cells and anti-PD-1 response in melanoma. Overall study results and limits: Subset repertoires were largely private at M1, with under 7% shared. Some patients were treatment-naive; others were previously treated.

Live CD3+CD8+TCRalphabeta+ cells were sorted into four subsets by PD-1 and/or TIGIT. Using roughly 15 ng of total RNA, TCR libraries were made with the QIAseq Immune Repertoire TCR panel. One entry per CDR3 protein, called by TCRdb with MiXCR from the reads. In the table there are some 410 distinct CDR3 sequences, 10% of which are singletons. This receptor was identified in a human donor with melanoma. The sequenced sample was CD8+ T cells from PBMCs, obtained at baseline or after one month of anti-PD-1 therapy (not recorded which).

CDR3 DNA sequence: TGTGCTAGCAGCTCAACAGAAGGGGTTCAGGAGACCCAGTACTTC. Protein: CASSSTEGVQETQYF. This chain links TRBV7-7 with TRBJ2-5, with D possibly matching TRBD1 (5 bases). This CDR3 region has 15 residues. Per germline, CDR1 SSHAT and CDR2 FNYEAQ (reference sequence).